The entry below describes one TCR beta chain. What it recognizes is unknown. The data stem from a study of cytomegalovirus exposure and HLA in healthy donors. Overall study: As an earlier analysis found, about 179 million T cells yielded about 120 million unique TCR beta sequences. General study findings and limits: The later analysis indicated that the majority of CMV-associated TCR beta chains appeared HLA-restricted. Some public TCRs appeared in many individuals, while most sequences were rare.

PCR amplification relied on 60 Vbeta primers (plus 13 Jbeta primers). Sequencing used immunoSEQ multiplex PCR; TCRdb keeps in-frame clones, though not all of them. The top ten hold 1.3% to 1.5% of the sample, which has over 150,000 clones, 75% seen once. J gave up 2 bases and V 6 bases, and 3 bases lay outside the gene matches. The CDR3 runs to 14 residues. Germline-derived CDR1 and CDR2 are MNHEY and SVGAGI. The V gene is TRBV6-5, the J gene TRBJ1-5; 8 bases are a match to TRBD1. This TCR was sampled from a man aged 18 to 29 in good health and CMV-seronegative. The sequenced sample was PBMCs. DNA for the CDR3: TGTGCCAGCAGGGAGGGACAGGGCAATCAGCCCCAGCATTTT. Amino acids: CASREGQGNQPQHF.